The sequence of this TCR beta chain was determined in a study of memory CD4+ T cells and cytomegalovirus serostatus. Turning to the study itself: Healthy Belgian adult donors included roughly nine CMV-positive and some 24 CMV-negative people.

Single viable CD3+CD4+CD8-CD45RO+ cells were sorted as the memory CD4+ T cells. Serum IgG to CMV pp150, pp28, p38 and p52 defined serostatus. Methods used by the authors: Out-of-frame sequences were removed, leaving 2 million or so distinct TCRbeta sequences. Method: immunoSEQ multiplex PCR; TCRdb's copy keeps in-frame clones and lacks some. V, J and clone size are taken as reported in that table, and D and trimming were inferred from the DNA itself. The profile shows approximately 50,000 clones, over 65% of them singletons. Study results and caveats: Each of approximately 73 CMV-associated TCRbeta sequences occurred in one to five individuals.

The germline CDR1 and CDR2 sequences are MGHRA and YSYEKL. The CDR3 spans 16 residues. V lost 2 bases and J 4 bases, leaving 17 bases between the germline ends. Details on this clone: Its target is not known.

The receptor was derived from an adult in good health and CMV-seropositive. The chain recombines TRBV4-1 with TRBJ1-2; D gene unclear. The sequenced sample was memory CD4+ T cells from blood. This chain's CDR3 is CASSQSLTVPTYGYTF. In DNA form, the CDR3 reads TGCGCCAGCAGCCAATCCTTAACAGTACCCACCTATGGCTACACCTTC.